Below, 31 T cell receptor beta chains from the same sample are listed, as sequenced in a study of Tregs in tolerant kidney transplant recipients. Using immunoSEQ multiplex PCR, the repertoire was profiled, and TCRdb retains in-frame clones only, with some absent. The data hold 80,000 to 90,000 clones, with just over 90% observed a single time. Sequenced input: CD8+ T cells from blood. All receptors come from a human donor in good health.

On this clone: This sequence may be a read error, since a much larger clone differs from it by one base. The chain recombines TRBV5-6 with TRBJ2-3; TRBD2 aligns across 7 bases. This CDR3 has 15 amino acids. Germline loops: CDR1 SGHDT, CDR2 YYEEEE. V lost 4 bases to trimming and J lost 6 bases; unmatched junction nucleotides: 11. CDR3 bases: TGTGCCAGCAGCCTCTGGGGAGGGGTTTTGGATACGCAGTATTTT. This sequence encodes CASSLWGGVLDTQYF.

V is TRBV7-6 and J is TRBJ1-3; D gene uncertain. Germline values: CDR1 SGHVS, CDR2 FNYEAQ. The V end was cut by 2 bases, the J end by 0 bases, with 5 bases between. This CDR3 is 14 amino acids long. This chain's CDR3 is CASSLQDSGNTIYF. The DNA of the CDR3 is TGTGCCAGCAGCTTACAAGACTCTGGAAACACCATATATTTT.

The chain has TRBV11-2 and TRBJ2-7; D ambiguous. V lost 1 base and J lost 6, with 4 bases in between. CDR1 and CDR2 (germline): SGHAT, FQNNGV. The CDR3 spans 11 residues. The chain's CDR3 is CASSLGVEQYF. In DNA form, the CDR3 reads TGTGCCAGCAGCTTAGGAGTCGAGCAGTACTTC.

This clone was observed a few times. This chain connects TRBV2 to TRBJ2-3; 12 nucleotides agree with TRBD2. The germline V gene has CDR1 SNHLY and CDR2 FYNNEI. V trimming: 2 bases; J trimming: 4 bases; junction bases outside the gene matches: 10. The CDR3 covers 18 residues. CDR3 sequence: CASSEMASGGARSDTQYF. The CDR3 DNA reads TGTGCCAGCAGTGAAATGGCTAGCGGGGGGGCCCGATCAGATACGCAGTATTTT. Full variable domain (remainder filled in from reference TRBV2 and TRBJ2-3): EPEVTQTPSHQVTQMGQEVILRCVPISNHLYFYWYRQILGQKVEFLVSFYNNEISEKSEIFDDQFSVERPDGSNFTLKIRSTKLEDSAMYFCASSEMASGGARSDTQYFGPGTRLTVL.

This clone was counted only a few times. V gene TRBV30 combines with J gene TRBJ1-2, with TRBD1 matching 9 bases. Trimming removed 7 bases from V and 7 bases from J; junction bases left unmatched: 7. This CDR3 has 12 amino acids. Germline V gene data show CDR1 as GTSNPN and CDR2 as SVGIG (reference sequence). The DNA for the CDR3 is TGTGCCTCGACAACAGGGGGCCCTGGCTACACCTTC. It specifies CASTTGGPGYTF.

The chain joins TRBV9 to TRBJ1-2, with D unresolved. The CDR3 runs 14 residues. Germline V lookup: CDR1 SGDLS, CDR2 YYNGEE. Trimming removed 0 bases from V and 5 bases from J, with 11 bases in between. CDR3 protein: CASSVGTQRYGYTF. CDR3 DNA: TGTGCCAGCAGCGTAGGGACCCAGAGATATGGCTACACCTTC.

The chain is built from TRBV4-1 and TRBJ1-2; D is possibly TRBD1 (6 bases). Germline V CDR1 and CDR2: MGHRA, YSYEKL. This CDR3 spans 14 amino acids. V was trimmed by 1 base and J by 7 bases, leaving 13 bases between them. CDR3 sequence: CASSQAGGALGYTF. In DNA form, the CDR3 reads TGCGCCAGCAGCCAAGCGGGGGGGGCGCTTGGCTACACCTTC.

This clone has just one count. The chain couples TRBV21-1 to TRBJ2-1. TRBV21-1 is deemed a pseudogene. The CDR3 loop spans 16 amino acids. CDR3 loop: CASSKEDKSSYNEQFF. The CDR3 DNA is TGTGCCAGCAGCAAAGAGGATAAGAGCTCCTACAATGAGCAGTTCTTC.

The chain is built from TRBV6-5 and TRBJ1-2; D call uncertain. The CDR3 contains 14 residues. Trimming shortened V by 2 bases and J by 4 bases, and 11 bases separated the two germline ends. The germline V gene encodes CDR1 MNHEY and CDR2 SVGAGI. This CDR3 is CASSYGGPAYGYTF. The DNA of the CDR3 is TGTGCCAGCAGTTACGGCGGACCTGCCTATGGCTACACCTTC.

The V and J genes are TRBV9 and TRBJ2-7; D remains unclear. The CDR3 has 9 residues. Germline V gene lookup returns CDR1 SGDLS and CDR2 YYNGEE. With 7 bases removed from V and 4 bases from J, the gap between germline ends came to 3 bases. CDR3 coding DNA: TGTGCCAGCGGTTACGAGCAGTACTTC. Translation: CASGYEQYF.

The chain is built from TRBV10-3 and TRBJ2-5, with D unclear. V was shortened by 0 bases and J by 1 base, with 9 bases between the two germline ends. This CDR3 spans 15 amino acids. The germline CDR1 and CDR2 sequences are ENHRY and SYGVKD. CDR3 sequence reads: CAISESPGVQETQYF. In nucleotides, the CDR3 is TGTGCCATCAGTGAGTCGCCTGGTGTCCAAGAGACCCAGTACTTC.

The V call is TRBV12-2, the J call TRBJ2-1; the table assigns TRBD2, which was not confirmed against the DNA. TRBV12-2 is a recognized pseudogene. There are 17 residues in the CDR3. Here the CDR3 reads CASRAPLAGRSYNEQFF. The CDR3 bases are TGTGCAAGTCGCGCACCCCTAGCAGGACGCTCCTACAATGAGCAGTTCTTC.

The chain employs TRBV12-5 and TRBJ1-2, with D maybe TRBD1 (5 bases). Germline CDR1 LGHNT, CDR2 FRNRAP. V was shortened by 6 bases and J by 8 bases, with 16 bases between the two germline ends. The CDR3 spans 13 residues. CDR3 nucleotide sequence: TGTGCTAGTGGCCAGGGAGGAATCGGGGGCTACACCTTC. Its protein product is CASGQGGIGGYTF. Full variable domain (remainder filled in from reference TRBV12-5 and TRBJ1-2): DARVTQTPRHKVTEMGQEVTMRCQPILGHNTVFWYRQTMMQGLELLAYFRNRAPLDDSGMPKDRFSAEMPDATLATLKIQPSEPRDSAVYFCASGQGGIGGYTFGSGTRLTVV.

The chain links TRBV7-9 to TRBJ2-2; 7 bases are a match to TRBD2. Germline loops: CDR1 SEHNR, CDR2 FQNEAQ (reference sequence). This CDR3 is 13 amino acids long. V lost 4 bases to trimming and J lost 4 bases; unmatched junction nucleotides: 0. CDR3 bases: TGTGCCAGCAGCTGGGAGGGCACCGGGGAGCTGTTTTTT. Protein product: CASSWEGTGELFF.

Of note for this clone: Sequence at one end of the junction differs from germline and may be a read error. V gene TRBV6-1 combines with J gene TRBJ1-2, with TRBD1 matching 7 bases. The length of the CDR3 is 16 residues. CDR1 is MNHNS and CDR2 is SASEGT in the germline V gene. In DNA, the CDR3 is TGTGCCATCAGTGACAGGGAGACAGTAGAAAGGGGAGGCTACACCTTC. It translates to CAISDRETVERGGYTF.

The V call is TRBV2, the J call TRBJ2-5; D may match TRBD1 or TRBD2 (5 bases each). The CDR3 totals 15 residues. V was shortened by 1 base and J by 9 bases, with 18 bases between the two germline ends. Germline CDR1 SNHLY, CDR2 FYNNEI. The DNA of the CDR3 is TGTGCCAGCAGTGAAGGAGGGACCAGCCTCGAGGCCCAGTACTTC. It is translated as CASSEGGTSLEAQYF.

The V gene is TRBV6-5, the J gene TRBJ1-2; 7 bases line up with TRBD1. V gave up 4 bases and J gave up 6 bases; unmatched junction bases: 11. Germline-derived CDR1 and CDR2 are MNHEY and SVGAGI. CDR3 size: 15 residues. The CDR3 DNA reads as TGTGCCAGCAGTTTTGAGACAGGGCCCGTGCATGGCTACACCTTC. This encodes CASSFETGPVHGYTF.

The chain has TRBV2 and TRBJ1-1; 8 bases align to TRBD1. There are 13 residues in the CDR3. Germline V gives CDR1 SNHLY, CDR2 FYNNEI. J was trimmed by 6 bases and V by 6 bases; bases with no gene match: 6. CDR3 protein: CASRGDRGAEAFF. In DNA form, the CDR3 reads TGTGCCAGCAGAGGCGACAGGGGTGCTGAAGCTTTCTTT.

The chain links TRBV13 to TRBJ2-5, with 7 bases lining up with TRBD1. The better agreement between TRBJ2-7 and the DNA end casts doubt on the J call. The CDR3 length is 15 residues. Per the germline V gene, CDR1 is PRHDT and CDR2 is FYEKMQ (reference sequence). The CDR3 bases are TGTGCCAGCAGCTTAGACAGGGGACCCTCCTACGAGCAGTACTTC. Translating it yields CASSLDRGPSYEQYF.

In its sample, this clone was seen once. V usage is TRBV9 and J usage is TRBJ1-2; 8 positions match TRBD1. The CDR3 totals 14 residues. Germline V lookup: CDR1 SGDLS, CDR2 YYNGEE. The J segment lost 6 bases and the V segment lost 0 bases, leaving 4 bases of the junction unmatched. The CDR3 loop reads CASSVAGGDDGYTF. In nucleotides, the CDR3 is TGTGCCAGCAGCGTAGCAGGGGGCGACGATGGCTACACCTTC.

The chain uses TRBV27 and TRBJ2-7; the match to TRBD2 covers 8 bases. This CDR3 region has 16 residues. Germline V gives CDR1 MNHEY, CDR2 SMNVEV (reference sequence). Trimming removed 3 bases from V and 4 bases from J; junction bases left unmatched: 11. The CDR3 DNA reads TGTGCCAGCAGTTTTGGAGCGGGGGAGAAGATTTACGAGCAGTACTTC. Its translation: CASSFGAGEKIYEQYF.

DNA of the CDR3: TGTGCCAGCAGTGCCCCACTAGGCTACGAGCAGTACTTC. Its protein product is CASSAPLGYEQYF. The chain carries TRBV27 and TRBJ2-7, with D possibly TRBD2 on 5 matching bases. This CDR3 has 13 amino acids. Trimming shortened V by 5 bases and J by 3 bases, and 11 bases separated the two germline ends. Germline V gene data show CDR1 as MNHEY and CDR2 as SMNVEV (reference sequence).

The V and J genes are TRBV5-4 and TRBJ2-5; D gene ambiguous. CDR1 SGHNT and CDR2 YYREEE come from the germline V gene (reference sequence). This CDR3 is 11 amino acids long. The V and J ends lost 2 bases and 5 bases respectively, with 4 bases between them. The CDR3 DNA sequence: TGTGCCAGCAGCTTTTCGGAGACCCAGTACTTC. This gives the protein CASSFSETQYF.

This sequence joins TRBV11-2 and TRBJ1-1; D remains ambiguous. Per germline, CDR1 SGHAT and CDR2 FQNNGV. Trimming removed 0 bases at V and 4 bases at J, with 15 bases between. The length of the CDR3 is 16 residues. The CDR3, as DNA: TGTGCCAGCAGCTTAGATCTGGGCCCTGGACCCACTGAAGCTTTCTTT. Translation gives CASSLDLGPGPTEAFF.

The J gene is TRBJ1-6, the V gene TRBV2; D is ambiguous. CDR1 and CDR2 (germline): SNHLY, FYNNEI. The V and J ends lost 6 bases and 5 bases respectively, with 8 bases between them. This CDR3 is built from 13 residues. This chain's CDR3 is CASSVPDNSPLHF. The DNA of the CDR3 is TGTGCCAGCAGCGTACCCGATAATTCACCCCTCCACTTT.

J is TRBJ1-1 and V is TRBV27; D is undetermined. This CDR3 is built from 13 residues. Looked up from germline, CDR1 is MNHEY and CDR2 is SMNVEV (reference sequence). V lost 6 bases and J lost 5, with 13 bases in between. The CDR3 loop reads CASRPGVYTEAFF. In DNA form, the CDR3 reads TGTGCCAGCAGACCCGGGGTGTATACTGAAGCTTTCTTT.

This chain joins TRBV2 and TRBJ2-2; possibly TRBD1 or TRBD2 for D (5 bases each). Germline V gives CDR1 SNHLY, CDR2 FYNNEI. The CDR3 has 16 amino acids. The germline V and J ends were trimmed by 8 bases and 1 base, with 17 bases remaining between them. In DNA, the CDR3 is TGTGCCAGCGGGGGTAACATACAAATGAACACCGGGGAGCTGTTTTTT. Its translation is CASGGNIQMNTGELFF.

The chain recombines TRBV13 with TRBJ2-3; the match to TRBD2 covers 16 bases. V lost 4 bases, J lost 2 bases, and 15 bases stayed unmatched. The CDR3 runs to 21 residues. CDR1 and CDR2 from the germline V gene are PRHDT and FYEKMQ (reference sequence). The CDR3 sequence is CASSYSRSEGLAGGFTDTQYF. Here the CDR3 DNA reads TGTGCCAGCAGCTATAGCCGGAGCGAGGGACTAGCGGGGGGGTTCACAGATACGCAGTATTTT.

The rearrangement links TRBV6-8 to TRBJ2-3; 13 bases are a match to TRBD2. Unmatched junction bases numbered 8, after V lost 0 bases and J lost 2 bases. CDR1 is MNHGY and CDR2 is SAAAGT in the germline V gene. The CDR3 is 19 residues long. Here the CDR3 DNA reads TGTGCCAGCAGTTACTCAACTAGCGGGAGGGCCGCGAACACAGATACGCAGTATTTT. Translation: CASSYSTSGRAANTDTQYF.

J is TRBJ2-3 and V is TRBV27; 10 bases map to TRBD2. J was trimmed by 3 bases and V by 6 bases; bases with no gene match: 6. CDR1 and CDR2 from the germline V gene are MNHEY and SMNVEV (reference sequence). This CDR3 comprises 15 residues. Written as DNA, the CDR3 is TGTGCCAGCAGCTTTAGCGGGAGGAATACAGATACGCAGTATTTT. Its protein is CASSFSGRNTDTQYF.

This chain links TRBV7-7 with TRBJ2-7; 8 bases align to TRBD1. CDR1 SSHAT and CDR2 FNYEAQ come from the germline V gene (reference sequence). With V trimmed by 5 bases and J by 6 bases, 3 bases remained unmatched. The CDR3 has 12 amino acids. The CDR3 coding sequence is TGTGCCAGCAGCCCAGGGGGCCCCGAGCAGTACTTC. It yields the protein CASSPGGPEQYF.